The text below deals with one T cell receptor beta chain. In its sample, this clonotype was seen many times. Its antigen is currently not known. Base qualities are not provided; no much larger clone lies one nucleotide away. This entry is derived from a study of neurological immune-mediated disorders (dated by TCRdb to about 2019). Context from the whole study: Among the roughly 34 multiple sclerosis patients, relapsing-remitting MS was present in around 31 and secondary progressive MS was present in 3. Using UMI-based sequencing, the study compared peripheral blood TCR-beta repertoires from patients with HTLV-I-associated myelopathy (HAM/TSP), patients with multiple sclerosis, and healthy controls. Of the approximately 66 subjects in the cohort, about 14 were HAM/TSP patients, some 34 were multiple sclerosis patients, and approximately 20 were healthy controls. Longitudinal samples, technical triplicates and paired sorted CD4+ and CD8+ T-cell subsets, alongside PBMC samples, were included among the roughly 110 TCR-beta libraries. Study-level results and caveats: TCR clonal expansion was highest in HAM/TSP patients and lowest in MS patients, with MS patients falling below even healthy controls. Across subjects, expanded clones never shared an identical CDR3 amino acid sequence, which suggests that the TCR-beta repertoires in every group were private. The MS cluster was not associated with any clinical or MRI features, and the authors stated that larger cohorts are needed. In phylogenetic analysis, the repertoires of 18 of 34 MS patients grouped into a cluster of related CDR3 sequences, which suggests a possible signature at the repertoire level.

Libraries from unsorted PBMCs were made from 2 million PBMCs kept in RNAlater at -80 degrees C until RNA extraction. Multiple sclerosis patients were enrolled in a US clinical protocol under which disease progression was evaluated by magnetic resonance imaging. Peripheral blood was subjected to Ficoll-Hypaque density gradient centrifugation to isolate PBMCs, which were then cryopreserved in liquid nitrogen. cDNA synthesis used template-switch 5'RACE with a primer carrying a 10-nucleotide random unique molecular identifier tagging each TCR transcript. Each sequencing run produced over 160 million TCR-beta sequences covering 15-18 subjects. The RNeasy kit was used for extraction of total RNA. The KAPA Real-time Library Amplification kit was used to amplify TCR-beta VDJ regions with primers targeting the TCR constant region and the 5'RACE anchor. A first PCR added sample indexes and Illumina adaptors, after which a second PCR increased the library yield. The roughly 650 bp TCR product was size-selected on a 2% E-gel SizeSelection system after Ampure bead purification. Library quality was checked on a Bioanalyzer, concentration was measured with Qubit, and libraries were quantified with the Kapa Library Quantification kit before pooling. An Illumina HiSeq 2500 was used to sequence the libraries paired-end at 2 x 150 bp. To increase sequence diversity, about 25-31% phiX was spiked into each library pool. The source study handled its data this way. Quality-filtered reads were processed with the UMI-based MiGEC pipeline, and over 80% of raw TCR sequences were removed by the MiGEC pipeline during error correction. IMGT germline references were used for aligning VDJ genes, and each clonotype was defined as a unique CDR3 amino acid sequence together with its V-J genes. Clonal expansion, Shannon diversity and CDR3 relatedness (CalcPairwiseDistances, ClusterSamples) were evaluated with VDJtools, and phylogenetic trees were built with CLCbio workbench. Clones with at least 8 unique UMIs were defined as expanded, with this threshold being based on coefficient-of-variation modelling across technical triplicates. TCRdb applied fastp at Q25 and MiXCR to the public reads, then kept only in-frame beta chains. Rows with one shared CDR3 protein collapse into an entry with the most common genes and DNA. The authors' filters were not applied to this entry. The sample data list under 90,000 distinct CDR3 sequences, and around 3.6% of these were observed just once. Less than 3% of the sample lies in the top ten.

V loses 4 bases at its end and J loses 4 bases; junction bases beyond the gene matches: 6. CDR1 MNHEY and CDR2 SMNVEV were looked up in the germline V gene (reference sequence). Including the terminal cysteine and phenylalanine, the CDR3 comprises 15 residues. Here the CDR3 DNA is all that survives: 45 bases in frame from base 1. Recombination linked TRBV27 to TRBJ2-7, with TRBD1 identical over 11 junction bases. The clonotype was recovered from a woman in her forties or fifties with multiple sclerosis. The specimen sequenced was PBMCs. The DNA is as follows: TGTGCCAGCAGTTCGCCGGACAGGGGGCCGTACGAGCAGTACTTC. Its protein product is CASSSPDRGPYEQYF.